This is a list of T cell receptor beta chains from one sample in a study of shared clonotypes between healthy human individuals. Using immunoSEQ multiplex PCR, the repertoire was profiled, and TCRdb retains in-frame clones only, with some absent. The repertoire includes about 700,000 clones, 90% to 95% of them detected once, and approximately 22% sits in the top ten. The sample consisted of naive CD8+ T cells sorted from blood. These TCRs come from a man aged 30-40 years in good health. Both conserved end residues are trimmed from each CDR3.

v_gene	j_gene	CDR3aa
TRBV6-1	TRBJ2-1	ASKNRVWDNEQF
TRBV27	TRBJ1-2	ASSLQTGGSYGYT
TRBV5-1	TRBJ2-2	ASSGPVSLSSHTGELF
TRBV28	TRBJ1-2	ASSPGGDPYGYT
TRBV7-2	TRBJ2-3	ASSLKWGATDTQY
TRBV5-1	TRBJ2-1	ASSLVGGVNEQF
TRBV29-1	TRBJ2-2	SVERDDRTGELF
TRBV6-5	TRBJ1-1	ASSGRWGEAF
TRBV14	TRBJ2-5	ASSQVAPGQGETQY
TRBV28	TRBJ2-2	ASNHRLTRTGELF